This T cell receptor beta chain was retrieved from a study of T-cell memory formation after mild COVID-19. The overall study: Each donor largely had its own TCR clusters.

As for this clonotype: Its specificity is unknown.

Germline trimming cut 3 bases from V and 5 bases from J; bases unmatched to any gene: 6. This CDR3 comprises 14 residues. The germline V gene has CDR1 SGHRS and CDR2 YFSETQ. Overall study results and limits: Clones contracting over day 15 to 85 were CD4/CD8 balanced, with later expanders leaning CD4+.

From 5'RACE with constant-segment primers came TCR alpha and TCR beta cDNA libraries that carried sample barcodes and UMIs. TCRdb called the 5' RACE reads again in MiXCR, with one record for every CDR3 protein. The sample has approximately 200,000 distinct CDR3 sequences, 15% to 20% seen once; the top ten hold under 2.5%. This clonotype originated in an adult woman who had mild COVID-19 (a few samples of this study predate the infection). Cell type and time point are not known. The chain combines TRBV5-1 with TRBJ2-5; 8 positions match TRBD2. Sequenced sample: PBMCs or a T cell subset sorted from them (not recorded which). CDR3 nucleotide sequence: TGCGCCAGCAGCTACCAGCGGGAGTTGGAGACCCAGTACTTC. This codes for CASSYQRELETQYF. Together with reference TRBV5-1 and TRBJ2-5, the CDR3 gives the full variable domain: KAGVTQTPRYLIKTRGQQVTLSCSPISGHRSVSWYQQTPGQGLQFLFEYFSETQRNKGNFPGRFSGRQFSNSRSEMNVSTLELGDSALYLCASSYQRELETQYFGPGTRLLVL.